This T cell receptor beta chain is from a study of vaccination and CD4 T cells after COVID-19. Background on the study: In the control cultures, a CEFX pool, an HIV-1 Nef pool, or no peptide was supplied.

CDR1 is SGHTA and CDR2 is FQGNSA in the germline V gene. Trimming took 1 base from V and 14 from J, leaving 20 bases between them. The CDR3 extends over 14 amino acids. As concerns this clonotype: Antigen: not known.

As to treatment: roughly ten-day PBMC culture with coronavirus spike peptide pools or control peptides (ViraFEST assay). The ViraFEST method relied on peptide pools to expand antigen-specific T cells, followed by TCR sequencing. An Oncomine TCR Beta short-read assay was used to sequence the DNA from cultured CD4+ T cells. TCRdb ran MiXCR on the PCR reads and lists one entry per CDR3 protein. The data show 11,000 or so distinct CDR3 sequences, around 60% seen once. This chain joins TRBV7-2 and TRBJ1-2, with D unresolved. Material: CD4+ T cells from blood, cultured in vitro. The receptor comes from a human donor who had recovered from COVID-19. The CDR3 coding sequence is TGTGCCAGCAGCTTAGTAGGAGGACTAGCGAGCTTGACCTTC. Its protein is CASSLVGGLASLTF.